The sample holds many counts of the clone carrying this TCR beta chain. Its target is unknown. This specimen belongs to a study of molecular identifiers for immune sequencing clone quantification. Sorting captured naive CD8 T cells as CD8+CD4-CCR7+CD45RA+. V was clipped by 6 bases and J by 8 bases; unmatched bases: 10. Germline V lookup: CDR1 MDHEN, CDR2 SYDVKM. The CDR3 totals 15 residues. General study results and limits: Jurkat TCR RNA spiked in from one cell could reportedly be detected among 1.1 million or so naive cells. Clonotypes surpassing 20 RNA copies contained over 98% of effector molecules, versus under 1% in naive cells. Highly expanded clone sizes could be underestimated by identical TCR molecules sharing a barcode.

Using its own MiXCR run on the PCR reads, TCRdb lists one record per CDR3 protein. This table has about 54,000 distinct CDR3 sequences, 25% appearing once. The clonotype was recovered from a human donor in good health. Some libraries in this study had Jurkat cell RNA spiked in. The sample taken for sequencing was naive CD8+ T cells from blood, with Jurkat cell RNA spiked in. Indicated subset: FACS-sorted CD8+CD4-CCR7+CD45RA+ naive T cells. V is TRBV28 and J is TRBJ2-1; 10 nucleotides align to TRBD1. CDR3: CASRPGTGVSDEQFF. The CDR3 coding sequence is TGTGCCAGCAGGCCCGGGACAGGGGTATCCGATGAGCAGTTCTTC.